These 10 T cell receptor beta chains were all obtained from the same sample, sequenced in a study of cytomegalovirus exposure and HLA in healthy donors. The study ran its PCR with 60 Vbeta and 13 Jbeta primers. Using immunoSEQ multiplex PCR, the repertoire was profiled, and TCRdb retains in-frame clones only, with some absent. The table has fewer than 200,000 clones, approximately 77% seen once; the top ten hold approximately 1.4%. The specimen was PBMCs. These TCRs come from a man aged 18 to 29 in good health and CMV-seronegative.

The CDR3 loop is CASKETGNSGELFF. CDR3 coding DNA: TGTGCCAGCAAAGAGACAGGGAATTCCGGGGAGCTGTTTTTT. The chain couples TRBV2 to TRBJ2-2; 7 nucleotides align to TRBD1. Trimming cost V 7 bases and J 6 bases; bases outside gene matches: 8. The CDR3 covers 14 residues. Germline V gives CDR1 SNHLY, CDR2 FYNNEI.

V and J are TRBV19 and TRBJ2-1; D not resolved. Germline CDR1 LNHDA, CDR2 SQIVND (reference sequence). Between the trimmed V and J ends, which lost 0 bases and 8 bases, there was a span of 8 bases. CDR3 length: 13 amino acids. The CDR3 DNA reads TGTGCCAGTAGTATAGATCTTGGAGATGAGCAGTTCTTC. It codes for CASSIDLGDEQFF.

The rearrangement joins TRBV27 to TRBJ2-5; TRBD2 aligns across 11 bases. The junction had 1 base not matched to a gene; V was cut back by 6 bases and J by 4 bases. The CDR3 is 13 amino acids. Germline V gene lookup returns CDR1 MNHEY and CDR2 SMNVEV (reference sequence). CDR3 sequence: CASRLAGVETQYF. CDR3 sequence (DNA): TGTGCCAGCAGACTAGCGGGAGTAGAGACCCAGTACTTC.

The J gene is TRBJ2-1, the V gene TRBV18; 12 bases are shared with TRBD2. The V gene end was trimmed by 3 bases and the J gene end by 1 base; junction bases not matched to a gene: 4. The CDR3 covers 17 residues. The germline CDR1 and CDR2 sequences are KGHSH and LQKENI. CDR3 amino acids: CASSPRTSGISYNEQFF. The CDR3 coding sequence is TGTGCCAGCTCACCCCGGACTAGCGGGATATCCTACAATGAGCAGTTCTTC.

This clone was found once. Here the CDR3 DNA reads TGTGCCTGGGGGCAGGGGGGCTGGGAGACCCAGTACTTC. Translating gives CAWGQGGWETQYF. The V and J genes are TRBV30 and TRBJ2-5, with D possibly matching TRBD1 (7 bases). Germline values: CDR1 GTSNPN, CDR2 SVGIG (reference sequence). Trimming stripped 5 bases from V and 5 bases from J, with 15 bases between. The CDR3 has 13 amino acids.

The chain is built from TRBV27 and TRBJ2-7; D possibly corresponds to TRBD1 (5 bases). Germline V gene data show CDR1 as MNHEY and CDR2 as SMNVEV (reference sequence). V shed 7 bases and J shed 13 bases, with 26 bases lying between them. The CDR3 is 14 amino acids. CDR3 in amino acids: CASTPAWGSTALYF. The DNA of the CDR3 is TGTGCCAGCACGCCCGCCTGGGGCAGCACGGCGCTTTACTTC.

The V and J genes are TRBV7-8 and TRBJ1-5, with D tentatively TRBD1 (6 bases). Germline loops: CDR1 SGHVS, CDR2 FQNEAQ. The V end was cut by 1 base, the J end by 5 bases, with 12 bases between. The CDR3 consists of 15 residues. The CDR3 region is CASSLEWGPYQPQHF. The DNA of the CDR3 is TGTGCCAGCAGCTTAGAGTGGGGGCCTTATCAGCCCCAGCATTTT.

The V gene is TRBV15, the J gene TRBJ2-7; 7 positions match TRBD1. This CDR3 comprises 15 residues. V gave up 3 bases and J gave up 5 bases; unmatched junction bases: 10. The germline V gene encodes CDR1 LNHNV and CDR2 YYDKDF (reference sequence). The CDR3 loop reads CATSSSKGAPHEQYF. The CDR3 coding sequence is TGTGCCACCAGCAGTTCGAAGGGGGCGCCCCACGAGCAGTACTTC.

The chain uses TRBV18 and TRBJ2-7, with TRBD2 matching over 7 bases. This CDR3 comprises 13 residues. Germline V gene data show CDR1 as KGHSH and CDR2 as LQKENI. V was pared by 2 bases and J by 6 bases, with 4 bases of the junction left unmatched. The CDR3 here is CASSPAGVGEQYF. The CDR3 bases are TGTGCCAGCTCACCAGCGGGAGTTGGCGAGCAGTACTTC.

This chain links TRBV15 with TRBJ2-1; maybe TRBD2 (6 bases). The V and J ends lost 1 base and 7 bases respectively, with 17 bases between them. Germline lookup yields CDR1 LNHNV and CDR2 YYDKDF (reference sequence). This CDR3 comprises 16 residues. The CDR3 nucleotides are TGTGCCACCAGCAGAGCGGGTAGCGGAGACTATAATGAGCAGTTCTTC. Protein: CATSRAGSGDYNEQFF.